This TCR beta chain was identified in a study of blood T cell repertoires in COVID-19. The wider study: Acute and convalescent COVID-19 samples came from the United States, Italy and Spain.

The CDR3 spans 13 residues. Germline CDR1 LNHNV, CDR2 YYDKDF (reference sequence). The ends were cut back, 2 bases at V and 1 base at J, with 5 bases in the middle. In the authors' methods: Estimated nucleated cell counts came from reference gene primer amplification. Method: immunoSEQ multiplex PCR; TCRdb's copy keeps in-frame clones and lacks some. D and trimming come from the DNA, and the V and J calls and clone size come from that table. Among over 55,000 clones, about 90% were seen once, and the ten largest hold approximately 8.3%. The sequenced sample consisted of peripheral blood. The rearrangement links TRBV15 to TRBJ1-1; tentatively, D is TRBD1 (5 bases). The sequence derives from a man in his fifties with active COVID-19. CDR3 sequence reads: CATSRTGNTEAFF. The CDR3 DNA follows: TGTGCCACCAGCAGAACAGGGAACACTGAAGCTTTCTTT.